One sample yielded the 24 T cell receptor beta chains listed below, sequenced in a study of shared clonotypes between healthy human individuals. Method: immunoSEQ multiplex PCR; TCRdb's copy keeps in-frame clones and lacks some. The data hold fewer than 1.8 million clones, with around 98.5% observed a single time. Source material: naive CD4+ T cells sorted from blood. Subset of the sample: CD45RA+ positively selected. The receptors were gathered from a man aged 30 to 45 in good health.

As for this clone: The sample has other DNA sequences that encode this CDR3 too. V and J are TRBV13 and TRBJ2-1, with no clear D. Trimming removed 1 base from V and 10 bases from J, with 5 bases in between. From germline, CDR1 is PRHDT and CDR2 FYEKMQ (reference sequence). This CDR3 region has 11 residues. DNA for the CDR3: TGTGCCAGCAGCTTAGCTAGGGAGCAGTTCTTC. It specifies CASSLAREQFF.

The chain uses TRBV14 and TRBJ1-2; 10 nucleotides match TRBD1. Germline V CDR1 and CDR2: SGHDN, FVKESK. The CDR3 is made up of 15 amino acids. V was pared by 4 bases and J by 4 bases, with 6 bases of the junction left unmatched. CDR3 in DNA: TGTGCCAGCAGCCTAGGGACAGGGGTGTTCTATGGCTACACCTTC. It specifies CASSLGTGVFYGYTF.

Note on this clone: Other DNA sequences in this specimen translate into the identical CDR3. The CDR3 sequence is CASSPGTGGYGYTF. The CDR3 DNA is TGCGCCAGCAGCCCGGGCACGGGGGGCTATGGCTACACCTTC. The rearrangement uses TRBV5-1 and TRBJ1-2; weak D call: TRBD1 (5 bases). The V end lost 4 bases, the J end lost 4 bases, and 14 bases lay between the germline ends. The germline CDR1 and CDR2 sequences are SGHRS and YFSETQ. The CDR3 is 14 amino acids.

This clone was picked up one time. The CDR3 protein is CASRDRVNYGYTF. The CDR3 DNA follows: TGTGCCAGCAGAGACAGGGTCAACTATGGCTACACCTTC. The V gene is TRBV2, the J gene TRBJ1-2, with 7 bases matching TRBD1. The CDR3 has 13 residues. Germline V lookup: CDR1 SNHLY, CDR2 FYNNEI. The trim removed 6 bases at V and 2 bases at J, leaving 3 bases unmatched.

The J gene is TRBJ2-7, the V gene TRBV28, with D hard to call. Trimming shortened V by 4 bases and J by 0 bases, and 16 bases separated the two germline ends. The CDR3 runs to 16 residues. Germline CDR1 and CDR2: MDHEN and SYDVKM. Written as DNA, the CDR3 is TGTGCCAGCAGTTCCCTTACAGAAATCTTCTCCTACGAGCAGTACTTC. Translated, it gives CASSSLTEIFSYEQYF.

The table lists this clone with a count of one. The rearrangement joins TRBV5-1 to TRBJ2-5; weak D call: TRBD2 (6 bases). This CDR3 spans 17 amino acids. Germline loops: CDR1 SGHRS, CDR2 YFSETQ. The V end lost 1 base, the J end lost 2 bases, and 18 bases lay between the germline ends. The CDR3 DNA follows: TGCGCCAGCAGCTTGCCGGGAGCGTTAGGAACTCAAGAGACCCAGTACTTC. This sequence encodes CASSLPGALGTQETQYF.

The chain joins TRBV15 to TRBJ2-5; 11 nucleotides agree with TRBD2. The CDR3 covers 18 residues. V dropped 0 bases and J dropped 5; count of bases not matched to a gene: 11. CDR1 is LNHNV, CDR2 YYDKDF, per germline (reference sequence). CDR3 in amino acids: CATSREKALAGVWETQYF. The CDR3 region has the DNA TGTGCCACCAGCAGAGAAAAGGCACTAGCGGGAGTGTGGGAGACCCAGTACTTC.

This rearrangement joins TRBV28 to TRBJ1-5; TRBD1 might be the D (6 bases). Between the trimmed V and J ends, which lost 4 bases and 3 bases, there was a span of 22 bases. This CDR3 contains 18 residues. The germline V gene has CDR1 MDHEN and CDR2 SYDVKM. The CDR3 reads CASSSTRGMRQDNQPQHF. The CDR3 DNA sequence: TGTGCCAGCAGTTCTACGAGGGGTATGCGACAGGACAATCAGCCCCAGCATTTT.

V gene TRBV28 combines with J gene TRBJ2-1, with a weak D call TRBD2 (7 bases). Trimming left V 10 bases short and J 7 bases short, with 20 bases between. CDR1 is MDHEN and CDR2 is SYDVKM in the germline V gene. The CDR3 consists of 14 residues. The DNA for the CDR3 is TGTGCCACGTATTGGGGGGCGGGAGCGAATGAGCAGTTCTTC. It translates to CATYWGAGANEQFF. The full variable domain, its missing parts supplied by reference TRBV28 and TRBJ2-1, is DVKVTQSSRYLVKRTGEKVFLECVQDMDHENMFWYRQDPGLGLRLIYFSYDVKMKEKGDIPEGYSVSREKKERFSLILESASTNQTSMYLCATYWGAGANEQFFGPGTRLTVL.

The genes are TRBV6-5 and TRBJ2-6; D gene ambiguous. There are 14 residues in the CDR3. Deletions cut 6 bases from V and 4 bases from J, with 10 bases between. Germline V gene data show CDR1 as MNHEY and CDR2 as SVGAGI. The CDR3 region has the DNA TGTGCCAGCAGCCCCCAAGTAGGGGCCAACGTCCTGACTTTC. Protein product: CASSPQVGANVLTF.

The V gene is TRBV28, the J gene TRBJ2-4; 7 bases align to TRBD1. Germline CDR1 reads MDHEN; CDR2 reads SYDVKM. This CDR3 contains 16 residues. V was clipped by 5 bases and J by 11 bases; unmatched bases: 18. This chain's CDR3 is CASSRIAPGQYSVQYF. CDR3 sequence (DNA): TGTGCCAGCAGTCGGATCGCTCCGGGACAGTACAGTGTTCAGTACTTC.

The chain joins TRBV18 to TRBJ1-4, with D maybe TRBD1 (5 bases). This CDR3 region has 15 residues. V lost 0 bases and J lost 6, with 11 bases in between. Germline assignment: CDR1 KGHSH and CDR2 LQKENI. The CDR3 DNA sequence: TGTGCCAGCTCACCACCGTCAGGACAATATGAAAAACTGTTTTTT. Protein sequence: CASSPPSGQYEKLFF. Full variable domain (missing parts from reference TRBV18 and TRBJ1-4): NAGVMQNPRHLVRRRGQEARLRCSPMKGHSHVYWYRQLPEEGLKFMVYLQKENIIDESGMPKERFSAEFPKEGPSILRIQQVVRGDSAAYFCASSPPSGQYEKLFFGSGTQLSVL.

The genes are TRBV15 and TRBJ2-5; 12 nucleotides match TRBD2. The CDR3 is 18 residues long. CDR1 LNHNV and CDR2 YYDKDF come from the germline V gene (reference sequence). The ends lost 5 bases at V and 1 base at J; junction bases unmatched: 11. CDR3 DNA: TGTGCCACCAGCGATCGAACACTAGCGGGAGGCCTCCAAGAGACCCAGTACTTC. It encodes CATSDRTLAGGLQETQYF.

The genes are TRBV18 and TRBJ1-5; D might be TRBD1 (6 bases). Germline lookup yields CDR1 KGHSH and CDR2 LQKENI. CDR3 length: 18 residues. The V end was cut by 4 bases, the J end by 0 bases, with 19 bases between. The CDR3 sequence: CASSRGTIPAHSNQPQHF. The CDR3 DNA reads as TGTGCCAGCTCACGGGGGACAATACCAGCCCATAGCAATCAGCCCCAGCATTTT.

V usage is TRBV28 and J usage is TRBJ2-7, with 8 bases identical to TRBD1. V trimming: 1 base; J trimming: 2 bases; junction bases outside the gene matches: 4. The germline gives CDR1 MDHEN, CDR2 SYDVKM. This CDR3 spans 15 amino acids. The CDR3 DNA follows: TGTGCCAGCAGTTTATCATCAGGGGGCCCCTACGAGCAGTACTTC. This gives the protein CASSLSSGGPYEQYF.

The chain recombines TRBV7-9 with TRBJ2-7; D is uncertain. Germline loops: CDR1 SEHNR, CDR2 FQNEAQ (reference sequence). Trimming removed 6 bases from V and 5 bases from J, with 11 bases in between. The CDR3 contains 12 residues. The DNA for the CDR3 is TGTGCCAGCAGTCCGTTTTGGAACGAGCAGTACTTC. The encoded protein is CASSPFWNEQYF. The full variable domain, its missing parts supplied by reference TRBV7-9 and TRBJ2-7, is DTGVSQNPRHKITKRGQNVTFRCDPISEHNRLYWYRQTLGQGPEFLTYFQNEAQLEKSRLLSDRFSAERPKGSFSTLEIQRTEQGDSAMYLCASSPFWNEQYFGPGTRLTVT.

V and J are TRBV7-8 and TRBJ2-7; D gene unclear. The CDR3 is made up of 14 amino acids. V lost 1 base, J lost 2 bases, and 9 bases lay in between. The V gene's germline CDR1 is SGHVS and CDR2 FQNEAQ. CDR3 sequence (DNA): TGTGCCAGCAGCTTAGAGCAGGTAACCTACGAGCAGTACTTC. It encodes CASSLEQVTYEQYF.

This rearrangement joins TRBV5-1 to TRBJ1-2, with 11 bases identical to TRBD1. Germline V gives CDR1 SGHRS, CDR2 YFSETQ. This CDR3 has 16 residues. V dropped 4 bases and J dropped 7; count of bases not matched to a gene: 12. As DNA, the CDR3 is TGCGCCAGCAGCGAAGGACAGGGGGCTCCCAGCGGTGGCTACACCTTC. Protein product: CASSEGQGAPSGGYTF. Based on the CDR3 plus reference TRBV5-1 and TRBJ1-2, the full variable domain is KAGVTQTPRYLIKTRGQQVTLSCSPISGHRSVSWYQQTPGQGLQFLFEYFSETQRNKGNFPGRFSGRQFSNSRSEMNVSTLELGDSALYLCASSEGQGAPSGGYTFGSGTRLTVV.

The rearrangement joins TRBV10-3 to TRBJ2-7, with unresolved D. Germline V gene data show CDR1 as ENHRY and CDR2 as SYGVKD. The CDR3 has 14 amino acids. The V gene lost 4 bases and the J gene lost 0 bases, with 10 bases spanning the gap. For the CDR3, the DNA is TGTGCCATCAGTGGTCCCTGGGCCTCCTACGAGCAGTACTTC. Protein: CAISGPWASYEQYF.

The chain links TRBV5-1 to TRBJ2-5; 9 positions match TRBD2. With 3 bases clipped from V and 3 bases from J, the junction kept 3 bases outside the gene matches. The CDR3 is 14 residues long. Germline assignment: CDR1 SGHRS and CDR2 YFSETQ. CDR3 sequence (DNA): TGCGCCAGCAGCTATAGCGGGAGAAAAGAGACCCAGTACTTC. Its translation: CASSYSGRKETQYF.

J is TRBJ2-2 and V is TRBV18, with no clear D. Germline V gene lookup returns CDR1 KGHSH and CDR2 LQKENI. This CDR3 comprises 14 residues. The V end was cut by 3 bases, the J end by 4 bases, with 9 bases between. CDR3 amino acids: CASSPFPSTGELFF. CDR3 coding DNA: TGTGCCAGCTCACCGTTTCCATCCACCGGGGAGCTGTTTTTT. The whole variable domain, filled in from reference TRBV18 and TRBJ2-2, reads NAGVMQNPRHLVRRRGQEARLRCSPMKGHSHVYWYRQLPEEGLKFMVYLQKENIIDESGMPKERFSAEFPKEGPSILRIQQVVRGDSAAYFCASSPFPSTGELFFGEGSRLTVL.

The chain carries TRBV7-8 and TRBJ2-5; D not resolved. This CDR3 has 19 amino acids. The V end lost 2 bases, the J end lost 3 bases, and 25 bases lay between the germline ends. The germline CDR1 and CDR2 sequences are SGHVS and FQNEAQ. The CDR3 loop reads CASSLRLASPRIEKETQYF. The CDR3 DNA reads TGTGCCAGCAGCTTAAGGCTCGCGAGTCCTAGGATAGAAAAAGAGACCCAGTACTTC.

V gene TRBV28 combines with J gene TRBJ1-4; 10 bases fit TRBD1. This CDR3 region has 16 residues. CDR1 and CDR2 from the germline V gene are MDHEN and SYDVKM. V shed 6 bases, J shed 9 bases, and the junction held 13 bases outside the gene matches. CDR3 loop: CASSRPGTGVGKKLFF. CDR3 DNA sequence: TGTGCCAGCAGCAGACCCGGGACAGGGGTGGGAAAAAAACTGTTTTTT. The complete variable domain, with remaining parts taken from reference TRBV28 and TRBJ1-4, reads DVKVTQSSRYLVKRTGEKVFLECVQDMDHENMFWYRQDPGLGLRLIYFSYDVKMKEKGDIPEGYSVSREKKERFSLILESASTNQTSMYLCASSRPGTGVGKKLFFGSGTQLSVL.

The gene calls are TRBV30 and TRBJ1-3; tentatively, D is TRBD1 (6 bases). Trimming took off 7 bases at V and 0 bases at J, with 19 bases between the two ends. CDR3 length: 16 amino acids. Germline V gene lookup returns CDR1 GTSNPN and CDR2 SVGIG (reference sequence). The CDR3 bases are TGTGCCTTGGCCCGGACAGCTGTCTTCTCTGGAAACACCATATATTTT. This codes for CALARTAVFSGNTIYF.